This T cell receptor beta chain was recovered during a study of PD-L1 blockade in urothelial cancer. Study-wide context: Among blood samples, the median T cell count was around 150,000.

Profiled with immunoSEQ multiplex PCR; TCRdb holds only in-frame clones, not every one. Found here are some 90,000 clones, around 89% of them singletons; the top ten hold 0.97%. Time point reported: pretreatment peripheral blood. CDR1 is KGHSH and CDR2 is LQKENI in the germline V gene. CDR3 length: 15 amino acids. After removal of 5 bases from V and 2 bases from J, the junction contained 2 bases not matched to a gene. This receptor was identified in an elderly woman with urothelial cancer. V is TRBV18 and J is TRBJ2-1, with 11 bases matching TRBD2. The sample consisted of PBMCs, taken around atezolizumab (anti-PD-L1) treatment. The CDR3 sequence is CASSKGLAAYNEQFF. Written as DNA, the CDR3 is TGTGCCAGCTCAAAGGGACTAGCGGCCTACAATGAGCAGTTCTTC.